What follows describes a single T cell receptor (beta chain). The data were produced by immunoSEQ multiplex PCR, yet TCRdb's version contains in-frame clones alone and is incomplete. The sample records under 300,000 clones, around 88% being singletons. Study members were between about 18 and 95 years old and lived in 24 US regions. The data belong to a study of blood T cell repertoires in COVID-19. Study-wide background: Material from acute and convalescent COVID-19 was sourced from the United States, Italy and Spain.

Between the trimmed V and J ends, which lost 3 bases and 0 bases, there was a span of 9 bases. This CDR3 is 14 amino acids long. Germline loops: CDR1 LNHDA, CDR2 SQIVND (reference sequence). The V gene is TRBV19, the J gene TRBJ2-7, with D possibly TRBD1 on 5 matching bases. The sequencing sample was made of PBMCs or T cells enriched from blood (not recorded which). The sequence came from a woman aged 40-49 years with acute COVID-19. For the CDR3, the DNA is TGTGCCAGTAGTATTGGACAAAGCTCCTACGAGCAGTACTTC. It translates to CASSIGQSSYEQYF.